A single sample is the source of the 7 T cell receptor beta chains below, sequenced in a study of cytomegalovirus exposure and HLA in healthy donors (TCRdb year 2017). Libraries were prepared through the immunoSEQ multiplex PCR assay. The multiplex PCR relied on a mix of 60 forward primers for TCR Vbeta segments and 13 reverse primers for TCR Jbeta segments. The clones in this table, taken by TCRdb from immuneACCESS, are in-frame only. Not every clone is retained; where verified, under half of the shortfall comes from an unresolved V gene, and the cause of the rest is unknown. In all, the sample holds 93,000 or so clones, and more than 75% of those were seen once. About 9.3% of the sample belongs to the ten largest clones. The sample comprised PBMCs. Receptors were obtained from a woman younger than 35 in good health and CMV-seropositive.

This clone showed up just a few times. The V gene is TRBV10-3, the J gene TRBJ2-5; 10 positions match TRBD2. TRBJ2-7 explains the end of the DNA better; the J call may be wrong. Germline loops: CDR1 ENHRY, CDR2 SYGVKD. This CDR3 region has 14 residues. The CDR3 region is CATTLVAGGDEQYF. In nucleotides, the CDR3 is TGTGCCACCACCCTGGTAGCGGGGGGTGACGAGCAGTACTTC.

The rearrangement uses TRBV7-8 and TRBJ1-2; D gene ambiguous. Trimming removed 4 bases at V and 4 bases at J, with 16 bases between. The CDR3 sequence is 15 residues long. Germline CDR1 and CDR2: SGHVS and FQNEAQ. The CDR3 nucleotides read TGTGCCAGCAGCTCTACCCCGCAGGCTTCCTATGGCTACACCTTC. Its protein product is CASSSTPQASYGYTF. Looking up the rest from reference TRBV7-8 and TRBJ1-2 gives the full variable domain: GAGVSQSPRYKVAKRGQDVALRCDPISGHVSLFWYQQALGQGPEFLTYFQNEAQLDKSGLPSDRFFAERPEGSVSTLKIQRTQQEDSAVYLCASSSTPQASYGYTFGSGTRLTVV.

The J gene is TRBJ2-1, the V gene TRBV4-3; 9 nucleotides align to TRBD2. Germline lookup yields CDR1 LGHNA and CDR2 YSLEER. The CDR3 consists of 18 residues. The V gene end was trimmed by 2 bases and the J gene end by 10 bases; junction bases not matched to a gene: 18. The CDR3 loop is CASSQKEGTAGGGGEQFF. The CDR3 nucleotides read TGCGCCAGCAGCCAAAAGGAGGGAACAGCGGGAGGAGGGGGCGAGCAGTTCTTC.

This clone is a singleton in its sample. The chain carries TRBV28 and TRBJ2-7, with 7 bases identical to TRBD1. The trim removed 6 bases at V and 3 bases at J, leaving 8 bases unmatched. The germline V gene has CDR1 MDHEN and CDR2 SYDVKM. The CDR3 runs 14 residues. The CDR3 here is CASSARDSRYEQYF. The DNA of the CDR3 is TGTGCCAGCAGCGCCCGGGACAGCCGCTACGAGCAGTACTTC.

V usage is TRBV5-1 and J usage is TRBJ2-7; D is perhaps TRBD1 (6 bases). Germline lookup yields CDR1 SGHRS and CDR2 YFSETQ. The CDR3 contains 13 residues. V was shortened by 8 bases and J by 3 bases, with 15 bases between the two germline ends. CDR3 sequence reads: CASTQGLNYEQYF. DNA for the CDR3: TGCGCCAGTACCCAGGGGCTAAACTACGAGCAGTACTTC.

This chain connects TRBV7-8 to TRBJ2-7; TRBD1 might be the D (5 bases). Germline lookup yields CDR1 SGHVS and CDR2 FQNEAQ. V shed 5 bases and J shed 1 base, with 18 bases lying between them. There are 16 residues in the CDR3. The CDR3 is CASSRSGAQLSYEQYF. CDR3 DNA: TGTGCCAGCAGCCGCAGTGGGGCGCAACTATCCTACGAGCAGTACTTC.

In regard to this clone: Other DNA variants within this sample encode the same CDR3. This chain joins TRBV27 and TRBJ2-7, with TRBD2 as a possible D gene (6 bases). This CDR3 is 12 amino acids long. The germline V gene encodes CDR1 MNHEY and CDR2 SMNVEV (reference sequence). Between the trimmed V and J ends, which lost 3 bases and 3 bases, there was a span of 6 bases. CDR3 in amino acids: CASSLGGYEQYF. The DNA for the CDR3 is TGTGCCAGCAGTTTGGGGGGCTACGAGCAGTACTTC.